This is a list of T cell receptor beta chains from one sample in a study of tumor and adjacent non-tumor tissue in lung cancer. One entry per CDR3 protein results from TCRdb running MiXCR on the multiplex PCR reads. The table records about 93,000 distinct CDR3 sequences, about 66% of them present only once. Sequences were obtained from lung tumor tissue. The receptors were gathered from a man between 60 and 75 years old with non-small cell lung cancer. CDR3s include the opening cysteine and the closing phenylalanine or tryptophan. Fields, in order: clone size, V gene, J gene, D gene, CDR3 DNA, CDR3 protein. D genes are given only for firm matches. The size of a clone is reported for some rows only, either as once, few or many, or as a class for expanded clones.

.,TRBV6-6,TRBJ2-7,.,TGTGCCAGCAATCCGGCAGAGAACGAGCAATACTTC,CASNPAENEQYF
.,TRBV6-5,TRBJ2-2,.,TGTGCCAGCGGGGGAGGTGCGAACACCAGGGAGTTGTTTTTT,CASGGGANTRELFF
many,TRBV12-3/TRBV12-4,TRBJ2-1,TRBD2,TGTGCCAGCGCCCCCCGACTAGCTAGTGAGCAGTTCTTC,CASAPRLASEQFF
.,TRBV11-2,TRBJ2-5,.,TGTGCCAGCAGCCCCCCCGGGCAAGGCGTAAGGGAGACCCAGTACTTC,CASSPPGQGVRETQYF
.,TRBV20-1,TRBJ2-5,.,TGCAGTGCTATCCCCAGGGACACCGGGGAGACCCAGTACTTC,CSAIPRDTGETQYF
.,TRBV11-2,TRBJ2-1,.,TGTGCCAGCAGCTTAGTCAGGAAGGATGAGTACTTCTTC,CASSLVRKDEYFF
.,TRBV13,TRBJ1-6,.,TGTGCCAGCAGCCTCAGCGTATCGGATTCACCTCTCCACTTT,CASSLSVSDSPLHF
.,TRBV6-5,TRBJ1-2,.,TGTGCCAGCAGTTATTCCAGCGTGTCAAACTATGACTACACCTTC,CASSYSSVSNYDYTF
.,TRBV10-1,TRBJ2-1,TRBD2,TGCGCCAGCAGTGATCGACTAGCGGGCGTTTACAATGAGCAGTTCTTC,CASSDRLAGVYNEQFF
.,TRBV6-6,TRBJ1-5,.,TGTGCTAGAAGGCCCCGGGTCACGGCGTTTGGAAATCAGCCCCAGCATTTT,CARRPRVTAFGNQPQHF
many,TRBV20-1,TRBJ1-5,TRBD1,TGCAGTGCTAGACGCGGACAGGGATACAATCAGCCCCAGCATTTT,CSARRGQGYNQPQHF
many,TRBV12-3/TRBV12-4,TRBJ2-1,.,TGTGCCAGCAGTTTTCAGGGGAGAGACAATGAGCAGTTCTTC,CASSFQGRDNEQFF
medium-sized,TRBV11-2,TRBJ2-5,TRBD1,TGTGCCAGCAGCTCGACAGGGATCTTCGAGACCCAGTACTTC,CASSSTGIFETQYF
.,TRBV12-3/TRBV12-4,TRBJ2-1,.,TGTGCCAGCAGTTCCTGGATGGGGGGAGCCTACAATGAGCAGTTCTTC,CASSSWMGGAYNEQFF
once,TRBV7-9,TRBJ1-3,.,TGTGCCAGCAGCCCAGCGAGGGGCATTGGAAACACTATATATTTT,CASSPARGIGNTIYF
.,TRBV7-9,TRBJ2-1,.,TGTGCCAGCAGTCAAGTATCGGGGACCAGGGGTGAGCAGTTCTTC,CASSQVSGTRGEQFF
.,TRBV28,TRBJ2-1,.,TGTGTCAGCAGTTCCCTGATCCGTGACAATGAGCAGCTCTTC,CVSSSLIRDNEQLF
many,TRBV20-1,TRBJ2-7,.,TGCAGTGCTGTGGGCAGCTCCTACGAGCAGTACTTC,CSAVGSSYEQYF
.,TRBV6-2/TRBV6-3,TRBJ2-2,.,TGTGCTAGCAGACCTAGCGTAAACGCCGGGGAGCTGTTTTTT,CASRPSVNAGELFF
many,TRBV7-9,TRBJ2-7,TRBD1,TGTGCCAGCAGCTTAGTAGTGGTGAAGGCAGGGGGCCTATACGAGCAGTACTTC,CASSLVVVKAGGLYEQYF
.,TRBV11-3,TRBJ2-3,.,TGTGTCAGCAGCCTAGGGGTAGGGGCTCACACAGATGCGCAGTATTTT,CVSSLGVGAHTDAQYF
.,TRBV11-2,TRBJ1-2,TRBD1,TGTGCCAGCAGCTTAGACAGGGGGCTTGGCTACACCTTC,CASSLDRGLGYTF
few,TRBV5-1,TRBJ1-4,.,TGCGCCAGCAGCCCGGACGGGGTGGCGTTTGAAAAACTGTTTTTT,CASSPDGVAFEKLFF
.,TRBV20-1,TRBJ2-3,TRBD1,TGCAGTGCTGGAGGGACAGGGCCAGATATGCAATATTTT,CSAGGTGPDMQYF
.,TRBV4-1,TRBJ2-7,.,TGCAACAGCGGCCAAGTCGGCCAGCGCTACGAGCAGTACTTC,CNSGQVGQRYEQYF
.,TRBV29-1,TRBJ2-3,TRBD1,TGCAACGTTGGGGACAGGGGGAGTGGGAGGGCCGTCGGGGCAGATACGCAGTATTTT,CNVGDRGSGRAVGADTQYF
.,TRBV6-2/TRBV6-3,TRBJ2-6,TRBD1,TGTGCCAGATTACAGGGGATCGTCTCTGGGGCCAACGTCCTGACTTTC,CARLQGIVSGANVLTF
.,TRBV11-2,TRBJ2-3,.,TGTGCCAGCAGATTGAACGGCCGAGGGGACACAGATACGCAGTATTTT,CASRLNGRGDTDTQYF
.,TRBV6-2/TRBV6-3,TRBJ2-1,.,TGTGCCAGCAGCATAACATGGGGCAATGAGCAGTTCTTC,CASSITWGNEQFF
once,TRBV11-1,TRBJ2-2,.,TGTATCAGCAGCTTTGAAATGACCAGGGAACTGTTTTTT,CISSFEMTRELFF
.,TRBV4-2,TRBJ1-6,TRBD1,TGTGCCAGCAGCCAGGATCAGGGCGGGGACAGTTATAATTCACCCCTCCACTTT,CASSQDQGGDSYNSPLHF
.,TRBV29-1,TRBJ2-5,.,TGCAGCGTTGGGACGGAAGAGAACCAATACTTC,CSVGTEENQYF
many,TRBV11-2,TRBJ1-1,.,TGTGCCAGCAGCTTAGTTCGGGGCCCGAACACTGAAGCTTTCTTT,CASSLVRGPNTEAFF
.,TRBV13,TRBJ2-7,.,TGTGCCAGCAGGTTAAGCGTGATTACCTACGAGCAGTACTTC,CASRLSVITYEQYF
.,TRBV29-1,TRBJ2-5,TRBD2,TGCAGCGTTCGGGCTAGCGGGAGTTCACGGGAGACCCAGTACTTC,CSVRASGSSRETQYF
.,TRBV6-5,TRBJ1-3,TRBD1,TGTGCCAGCAGCCAGGGACAGGTGGGAAGCACCATATATTTT,CASSQGQVGSTIYF
.,TRBV10-1,TRBJ2-2,.,TGCGCCTACAGTGGGGAGACTATCACCGGGGAGCTGTTTTTT,CAYSGETITGELFF
.,TRBV11-2,TRBJ2-3,.,TGTGCCAGCAGCCACCGGACCTCTACTTCTACGCAGTATTTC,CASSHRTSTSTQYF
.,TRBV20-1,TRBJ2-1,.,TGCAGTGCTGGTGAAAACTACAATAAGCAGTTCTTC,CSAGENYNKQFF
.,TRBV11-2,TRBJ2-1,TRBD2,TGTGCCAGCAGCCTTAGCGGGAGGGAGCAGTTCTTC,CASSLSGREQFF
.,TRBV4-3,TRBJ2-7,.,TGCGCCAACAGCCAAGGCCTCGGGATAGGGGACGAGCAGTACTTC,CANSQGLGIGDEQYF
.,TRBV14,TRBJ1-2,.,TGTGACAGCCGCCAAGATCGGATCTATGGTTACACCTTC,CDSRQDRIYGYTF
many,TRBV20-1,TRBJ2-1,.,TGCAGTGCCAACAGGGAGGATGAGCAGTTCTTC,CSANREDEQFF
.,TRBV14,TRBJ2-5,TRBD1,TGTGCCAACAGCCGAGGGGGCAGGAGTGTGGAGACCCAGTACTTC,CANSRGGRSVETQYF
many,TRBV12-3/TRBV12-4,TRBJ1-2,TRBD1,TGTGCCAGCAGTCGGACAGGAAACTATGGCTACACCTTC,CASSRTGNYGYTF
many,TRBV29-1,TRBJ2-5,.,TGCAGCGGGAACAGCAATCAAGAGACCCAGTACTTC,CSGNSNQETQYF
.,TRBV11-3,TRBJ2-1,TRBD2,TGTGCCAGCAGCCCATACTCTGGAGCGGGGGACAATGGGCAGTTCTTC,CASSPYSGAGDNGQFF
many,TRBV29-1,TRBJ2-5,.,TGCAGCGTTGAAGATCCTGCTAGGACCCAGTACTTC,CSVEDPARTQYF
.,TRBV6-1,TRBJ2-3,TRBD2,TGTGCCAGCAGTTTGACTAGCAGGAGTGCAGATACGCAGTATTTT,CASSLTSRSADTQYF
.,TRBV5-5,TRBJ2-1,.,TGTGCAAGCAGTTTAACTGCTATCGAGCAGTTCTTC,CASSLTAIEQFF
once,TRBV6-5,TRBJ1-5,.,TGTGCAGGCAGTTATGGCCGATCTAGCAATCAGCCCCAGCATTTT,CAGSYGRSSNQPQHF
once,TRBV6-2/TRBV6-3,TRBJ2-7,.,TGTGCCACGGGGGACACTGAAGCCTACGAGCAATACTTC,CATGDTEAYEQYF
.,TRBV4-1,TRBJ2-7,TRBD1,TGCCCCAGCAGTCACGCGACGGGACAGGGCTCCTACGAGCAGTACTTC,CPSSHATGQGSYEQYF
.,TRBV7-3,TRBJ2-7,TRBD2,TGTGCCAACAGCCAGGCTGGGACTAGCTCCTACGAGCAGTACTTC,CANSQAGTSSYEQYF
.,TRBV5-1,TRBJ2-2,TRBD2,TGCGCCAGCAGCTCGAGCGGGGGAACGAACACCGGGGAGCTGTTTTTT,CASSSSGGTNTGELFF